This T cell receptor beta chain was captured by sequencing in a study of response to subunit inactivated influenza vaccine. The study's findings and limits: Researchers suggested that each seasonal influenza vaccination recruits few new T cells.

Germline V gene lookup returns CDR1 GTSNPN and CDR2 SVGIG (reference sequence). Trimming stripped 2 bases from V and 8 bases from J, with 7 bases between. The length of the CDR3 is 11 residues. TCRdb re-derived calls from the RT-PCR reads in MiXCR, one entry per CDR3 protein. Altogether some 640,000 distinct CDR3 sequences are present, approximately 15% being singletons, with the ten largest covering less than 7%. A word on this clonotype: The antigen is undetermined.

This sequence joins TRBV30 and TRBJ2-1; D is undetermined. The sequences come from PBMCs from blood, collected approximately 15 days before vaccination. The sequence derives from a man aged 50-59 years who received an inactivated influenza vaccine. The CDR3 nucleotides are TGTGCCTGGAGTAACCGGGATGAGCAGTTCTTC. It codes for CAWSNRDEQFF.